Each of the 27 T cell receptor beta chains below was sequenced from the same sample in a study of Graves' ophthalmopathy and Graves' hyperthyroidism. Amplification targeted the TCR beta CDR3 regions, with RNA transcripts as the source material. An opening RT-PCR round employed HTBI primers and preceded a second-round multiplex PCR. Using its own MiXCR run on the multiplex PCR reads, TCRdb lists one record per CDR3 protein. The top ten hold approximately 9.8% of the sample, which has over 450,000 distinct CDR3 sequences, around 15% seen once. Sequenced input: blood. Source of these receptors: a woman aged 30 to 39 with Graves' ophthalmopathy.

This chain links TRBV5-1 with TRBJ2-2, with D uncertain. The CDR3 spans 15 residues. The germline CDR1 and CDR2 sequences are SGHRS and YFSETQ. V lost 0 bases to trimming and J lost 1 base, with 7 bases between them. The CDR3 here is CASSLVGKNTGELFF. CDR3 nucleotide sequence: TGCGCCAGCAGCTTGGTCGGAAAGAACACCGGGGAGCTGTTTTTT.

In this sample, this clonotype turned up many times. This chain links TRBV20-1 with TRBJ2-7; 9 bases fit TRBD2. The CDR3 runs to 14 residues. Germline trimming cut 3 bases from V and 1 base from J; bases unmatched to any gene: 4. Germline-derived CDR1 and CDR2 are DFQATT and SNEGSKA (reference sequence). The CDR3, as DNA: TGCAGTGCTAGTTCCAGCGGGAGGTCCTACGAGCAGTACTTC. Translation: CSASSSGRSYEQYF.

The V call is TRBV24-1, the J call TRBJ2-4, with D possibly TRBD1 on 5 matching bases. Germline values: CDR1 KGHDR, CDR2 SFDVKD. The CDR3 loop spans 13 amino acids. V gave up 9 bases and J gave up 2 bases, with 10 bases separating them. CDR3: CATGAGSKNIQYF. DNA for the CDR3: TGTGCCACCGGGGCAGGGTCCAAAAACATTCAGTACTTC.

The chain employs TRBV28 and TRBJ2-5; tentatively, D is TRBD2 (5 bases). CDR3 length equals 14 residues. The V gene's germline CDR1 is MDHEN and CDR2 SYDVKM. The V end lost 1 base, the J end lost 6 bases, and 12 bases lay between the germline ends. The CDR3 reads CASSLLYGMKTQYF. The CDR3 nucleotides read TGTGCCAGCAGTTTATTGTACGGGATGAAGACCCAGTACTTC.

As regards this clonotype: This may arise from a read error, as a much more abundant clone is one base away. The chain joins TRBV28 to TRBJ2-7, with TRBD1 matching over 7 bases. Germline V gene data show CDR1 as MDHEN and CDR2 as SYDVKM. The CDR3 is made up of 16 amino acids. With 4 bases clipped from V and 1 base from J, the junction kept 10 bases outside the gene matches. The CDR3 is CASSCRQGDSSYEQYF. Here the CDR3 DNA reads TGTGCCAGCAGTTGCCGCCAGGGGGATAGTTCCTACGAGCAGTACTTC.

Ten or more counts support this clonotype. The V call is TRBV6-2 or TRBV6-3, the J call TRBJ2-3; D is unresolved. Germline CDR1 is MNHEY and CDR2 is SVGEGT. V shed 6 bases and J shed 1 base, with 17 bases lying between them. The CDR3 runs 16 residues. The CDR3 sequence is CASSPPLGMGTDTQYF. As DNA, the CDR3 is TGTGCCAGCAGCCCCCCGCTAGGTATGGGCACAGATACGCAGTATTTT.

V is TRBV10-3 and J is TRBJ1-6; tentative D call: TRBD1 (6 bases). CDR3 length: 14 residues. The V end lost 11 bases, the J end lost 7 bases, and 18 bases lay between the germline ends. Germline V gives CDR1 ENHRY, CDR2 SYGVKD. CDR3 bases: TGTGCCGTCCAACAGGGCCCAGGGAATTCACCCCTCCACTTT. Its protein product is CAVQQGPGNSPLHF.

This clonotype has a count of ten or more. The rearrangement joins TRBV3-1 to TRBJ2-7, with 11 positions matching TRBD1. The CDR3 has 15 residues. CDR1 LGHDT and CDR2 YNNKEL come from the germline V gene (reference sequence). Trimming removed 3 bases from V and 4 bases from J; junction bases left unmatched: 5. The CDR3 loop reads CASSHPGQGAYEQYF. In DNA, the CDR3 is TGTGCCAGCAGCCATCCTGGACAGGGGGCTTACGAGCAGTACTTC.

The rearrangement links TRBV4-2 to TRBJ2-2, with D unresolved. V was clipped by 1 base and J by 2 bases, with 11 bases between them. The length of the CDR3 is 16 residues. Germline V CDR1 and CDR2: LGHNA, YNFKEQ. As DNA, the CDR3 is TGTGCCAGCAGCCAAGTTTTTCCACCAAACACCGGGGAGCTGTTTTTT. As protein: CASSQVFPPNTGELFF.

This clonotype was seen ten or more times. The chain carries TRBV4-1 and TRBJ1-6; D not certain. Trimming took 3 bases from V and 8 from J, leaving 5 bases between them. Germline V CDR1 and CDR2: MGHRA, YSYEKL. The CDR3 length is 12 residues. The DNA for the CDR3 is TGCGCCAGCAGCCATTTATATTCACCCCTCCACTTT. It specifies CASSHLYSPLHF.

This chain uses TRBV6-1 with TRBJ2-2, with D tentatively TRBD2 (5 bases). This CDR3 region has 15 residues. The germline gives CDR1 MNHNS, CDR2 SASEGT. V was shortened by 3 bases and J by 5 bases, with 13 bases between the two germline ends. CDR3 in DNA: TGTGCCAGCAGTGAGTGGAGGTCACAAACCGGGGAGCTGTTTTTT. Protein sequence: CASSEWRSQTGELFF.

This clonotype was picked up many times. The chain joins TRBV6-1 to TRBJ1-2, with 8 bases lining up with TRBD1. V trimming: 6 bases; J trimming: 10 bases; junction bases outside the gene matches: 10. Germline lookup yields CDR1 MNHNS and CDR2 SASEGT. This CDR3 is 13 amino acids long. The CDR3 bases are TGTGCCAGCAGCCCTGGACAGGGCAGAGACTACACCTTC. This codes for CASSPGQGRDYTF.

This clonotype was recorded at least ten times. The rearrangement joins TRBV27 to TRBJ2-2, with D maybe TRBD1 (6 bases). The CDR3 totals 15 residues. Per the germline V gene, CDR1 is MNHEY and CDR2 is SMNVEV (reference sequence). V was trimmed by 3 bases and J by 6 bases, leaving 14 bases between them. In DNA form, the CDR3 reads TGTGCCAGCAGTTTCTACTCTACAGGGCCCGGGGAGCTGTTTTTT. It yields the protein CASSFYSTGPGELFF.

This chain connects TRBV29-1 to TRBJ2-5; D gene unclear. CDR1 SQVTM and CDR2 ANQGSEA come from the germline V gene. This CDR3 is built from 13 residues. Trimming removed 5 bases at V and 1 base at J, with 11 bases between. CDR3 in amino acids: CSVFMGSQETQYF. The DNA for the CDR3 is TGCAGCGTTTTCATGGGGTCCCAAGAGACCCAGTACTTC.

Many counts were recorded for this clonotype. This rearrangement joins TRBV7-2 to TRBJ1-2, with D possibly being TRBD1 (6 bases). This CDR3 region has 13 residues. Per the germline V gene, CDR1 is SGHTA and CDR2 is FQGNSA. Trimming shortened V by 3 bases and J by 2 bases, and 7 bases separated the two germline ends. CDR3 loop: CASSFGTNYGYTF. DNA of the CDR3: TGTGCCAGCAGCTTCGGGACAAACTATGGCTACACCTTC.

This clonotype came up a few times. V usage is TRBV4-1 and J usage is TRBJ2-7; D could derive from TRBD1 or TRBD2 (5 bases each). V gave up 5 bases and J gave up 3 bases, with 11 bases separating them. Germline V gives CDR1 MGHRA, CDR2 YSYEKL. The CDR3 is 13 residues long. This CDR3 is CASSNRGNYEQYF. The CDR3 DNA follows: TGCGCCAGCAGCAACCGGGGCAACTACGAGCAGTACTTC.

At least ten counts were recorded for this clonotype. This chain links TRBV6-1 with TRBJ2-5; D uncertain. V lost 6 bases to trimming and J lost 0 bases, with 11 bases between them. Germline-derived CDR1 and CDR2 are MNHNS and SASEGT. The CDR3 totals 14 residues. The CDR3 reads CASRLGPYQETQYF. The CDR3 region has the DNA TGTGCCAGCAGGCTTGGGCCGTACCAAGAGACCCAGTACTTC.

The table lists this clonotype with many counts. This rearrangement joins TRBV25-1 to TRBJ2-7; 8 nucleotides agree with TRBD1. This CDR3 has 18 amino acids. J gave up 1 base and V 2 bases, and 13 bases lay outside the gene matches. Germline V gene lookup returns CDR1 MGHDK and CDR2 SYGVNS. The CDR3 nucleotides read TGTGCCAGCAGTGAAGGAAACCCACTCCGGACAGGGTCCTACGAGCAGTACTTC. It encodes CASSEGNPLRTGSYEQYF.

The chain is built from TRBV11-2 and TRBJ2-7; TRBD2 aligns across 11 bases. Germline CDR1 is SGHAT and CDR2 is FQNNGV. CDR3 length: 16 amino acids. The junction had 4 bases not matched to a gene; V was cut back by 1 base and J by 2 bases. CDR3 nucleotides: TGTGCCAGCAGCTTAGTGAGGACTAGCGGGCCCTACGAGCAGTACTTC. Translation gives CASSLVRTSGPYEQYF.

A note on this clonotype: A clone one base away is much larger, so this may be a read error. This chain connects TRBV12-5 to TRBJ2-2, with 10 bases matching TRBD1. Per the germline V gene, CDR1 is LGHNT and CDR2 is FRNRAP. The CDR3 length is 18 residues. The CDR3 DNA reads TGTGCTAGTGGTTTGGTATTGGGGACAGGGGTGGATCCCGGGGAGCTGTGTTTT. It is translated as CASGLVLGTGVDPGELCF. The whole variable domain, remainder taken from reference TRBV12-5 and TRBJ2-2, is DARVTQTPRHKVTEMGQEVTMRCQPILGHNTVFWYRQTMMQGLELLAYFRNRAPLDDSGMPKDRFSAEMPDATLATLKIQPSEPRDSAVYFCASGLVLGTGVDPGELCFGEGSRLTVL.

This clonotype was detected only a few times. The CDR3 here is CASTDVTYEQYF. CDR3 nucleotide sequence: TGTGCCTCGACGGACGTAACCTACGAGCAGTACTTC. This chain links TRBV30 with TRBJ2-7, with D hard to call. V was pared by 7 bases and J by 2 bases, with 12 bases between. Germline-derived CDR1 and CDR2 are GTSNPN and SVGIG (reference sequence). This CDR3 has 12 amino acids.

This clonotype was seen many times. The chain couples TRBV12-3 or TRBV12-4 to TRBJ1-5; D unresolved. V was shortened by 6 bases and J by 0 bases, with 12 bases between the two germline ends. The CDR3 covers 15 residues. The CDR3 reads CASSPLGDSNQPQHF. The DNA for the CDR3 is TGTGCCAGCAGCCCCCTCGGAGATAGCAATCAGCCCCAGCATTTT.

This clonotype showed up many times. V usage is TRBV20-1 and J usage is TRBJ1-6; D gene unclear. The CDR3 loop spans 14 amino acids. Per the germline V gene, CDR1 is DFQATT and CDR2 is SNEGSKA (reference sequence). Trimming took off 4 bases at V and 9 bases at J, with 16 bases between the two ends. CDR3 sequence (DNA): TGCAGTGCTAAGATAGAGGGAGGTAGTTCACCCCTCCACTTT. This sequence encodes CSAKIEGGSSPLHF.

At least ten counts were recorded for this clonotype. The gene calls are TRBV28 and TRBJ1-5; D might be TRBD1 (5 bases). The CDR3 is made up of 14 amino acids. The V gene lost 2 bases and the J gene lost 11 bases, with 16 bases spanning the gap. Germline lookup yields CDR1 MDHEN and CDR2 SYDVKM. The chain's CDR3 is CASSLRRWGAAQHF. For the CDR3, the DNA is TGTGCCAGCAGTTTAAGGAGGTGGGGCGCGGCCCAGCATTTT.

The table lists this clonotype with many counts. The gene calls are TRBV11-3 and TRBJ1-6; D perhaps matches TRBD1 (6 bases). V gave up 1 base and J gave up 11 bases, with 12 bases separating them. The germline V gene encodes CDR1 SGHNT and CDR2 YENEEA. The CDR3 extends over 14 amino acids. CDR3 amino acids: CASSLGTAGAPLHF. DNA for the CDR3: TGTGCCAGCAGCTTAGGGACAGCAGGGGCACCCCTCCACTTT. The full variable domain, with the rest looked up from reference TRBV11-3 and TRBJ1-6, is EAGVVQSPRYKIIEKKQPVAFWCNPISGHNTLYWYLQNLGQGPELLIRYENEEAVDDSQLPKDRFSAERLKGVDSTLKIQPAELGDSAVYLCASSLGTAGAPLHFGNGTRLTVT.

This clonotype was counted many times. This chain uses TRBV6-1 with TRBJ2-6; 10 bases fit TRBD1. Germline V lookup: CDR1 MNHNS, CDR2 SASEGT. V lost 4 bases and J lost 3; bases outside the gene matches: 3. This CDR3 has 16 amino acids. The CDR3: CASSGQGAVGANVLTF. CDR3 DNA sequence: TGTGCCAGCAGTGGACAGGGGGCTGTTGGGGCCAACGTCCTGACTTTC.

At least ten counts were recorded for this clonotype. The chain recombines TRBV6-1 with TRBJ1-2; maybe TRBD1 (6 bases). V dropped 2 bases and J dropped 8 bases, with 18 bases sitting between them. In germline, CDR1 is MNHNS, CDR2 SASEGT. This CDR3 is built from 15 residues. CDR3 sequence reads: CASSEFVGGGLGYTF. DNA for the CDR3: TGTGCCAGCAGTGAATTCGTGGGGGGCGGACTCGGCTACACCTTC.